What follows describes a single TCR beta chain. The data were taken from a study of blood T cell repertoires in COVID-19. Study-level background: Material from acute and convalescent COVID-19 was sourced from the United States, Italy and Spain.

Trimming at V came to 3 bases and at J to 2 bases, leaving 13 bases not matched to a gene. This CDR3 comprises 17 residues. Germline assignment: CDR1 SGHVS and CDR2 FNYEAQ. Some clones are missing from TCRdb's copy, which holds only in-frame ones; the method was immunoSEQ multiplex PCR. The top ten hold about 5.5% of the sample, which has some 130,000 clones, around 82% seen once. Participant age was roughly 18 to 90 years, and participants resided in roughly 25 US areas. The gene calls are TRBV7-6 and TRBJ2-7; 7 bases are a match to TRBD2. This TCR was recovered from a man between 40 and 49 years old with acute COVID-19. Sequences were obtained from PBMCs or T cells enriched from blood (not recorded which). In DNA, the CDR3 is TGTGCCAGCAGCTTCAGAGCGGGGCGGCTAAGTCCCTACGAGCAGTACTTC. Protein: CASSFRAGRLSPYEQYF. Based on the CDR3 plus reference TRBV7-6 and TRBJ2-7, the full variable domain is GAGVSQSPRYKVTKRGQDVALRCDPISGHVSLYWYRQALGQGPEFLTYFNYEAQQDKSGLPNDRFSAERPEGSISTLTIQRTEQRDSAMYRCASSFRAGRLSPYEQYFGPGTRLTVT.